This TCR beta chain was obtained from a study of shared clonotypes between healthy human individuals. Trimming shortened V by 2 bases and J by 9 bases, and 11 bases separated the two germline ends. The CDR3 loop spans 13 amino acids. Germline lookup yields CDR1 MGHRA and CDR2 YSYEKL. In regard to this clone: A far larger clone is just one base off, so this is likely a read error. The same CDR3 arises from other DNA sequences in this sample as well.

Assay: immunoSEQ multiplex PCR; the TCRdb copy retains only in-frame clones and omits some. Among around 500,000 clones, roughly 80% were seen once, and the ten largest hold about 13%. This TCR was sampled from a middle-aged woman in good health. Some clones in this sample may be carry-over from other donors' samples. The chain combines TRBV4-1 with TRBJ2-1, with a possible D match to TRBD2 (6 bases). Source material: PBMCs. The CDR3 loop is CASSQIAGSEQFF. The CDR3 DNA reads as TGCGCCAGCAGCCAAATTGCGGGGAGTGAGCAGTTCTTC.